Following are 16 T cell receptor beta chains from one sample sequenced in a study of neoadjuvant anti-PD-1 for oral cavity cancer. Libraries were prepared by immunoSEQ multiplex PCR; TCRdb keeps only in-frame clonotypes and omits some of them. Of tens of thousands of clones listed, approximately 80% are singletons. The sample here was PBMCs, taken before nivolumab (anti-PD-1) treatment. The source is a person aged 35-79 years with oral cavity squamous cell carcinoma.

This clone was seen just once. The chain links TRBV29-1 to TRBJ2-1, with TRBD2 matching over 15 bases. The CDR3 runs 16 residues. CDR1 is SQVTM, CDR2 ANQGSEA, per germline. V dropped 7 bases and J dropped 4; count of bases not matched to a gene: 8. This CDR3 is CSARTSGGAQYNEQFF. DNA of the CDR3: TGCAGCGCCAGGACTAGCGGGGGGGCCCAATACAATGAGCAGTTCTTC.

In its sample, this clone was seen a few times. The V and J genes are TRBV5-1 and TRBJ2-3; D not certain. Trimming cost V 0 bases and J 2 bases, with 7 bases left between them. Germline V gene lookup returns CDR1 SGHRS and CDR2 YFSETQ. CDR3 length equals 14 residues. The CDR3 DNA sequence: TGCGCCAGCAGCTTGGCAGACCTCACAGATACGCAGTATTTT. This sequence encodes CASSLADLTDTQYF.

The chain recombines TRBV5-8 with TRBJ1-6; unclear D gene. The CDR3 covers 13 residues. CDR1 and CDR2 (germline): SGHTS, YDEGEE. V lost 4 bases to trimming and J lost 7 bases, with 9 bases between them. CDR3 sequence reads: CASSLSWNSPLHF. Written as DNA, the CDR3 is TGTGCCAGCAGCCTTAGTTGGAATTCACCCCTCCACTTT.

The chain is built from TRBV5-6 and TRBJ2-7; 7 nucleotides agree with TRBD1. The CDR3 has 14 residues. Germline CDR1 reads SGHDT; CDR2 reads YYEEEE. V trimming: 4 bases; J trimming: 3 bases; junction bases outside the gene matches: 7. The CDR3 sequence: CASSAPGQHYEQYF. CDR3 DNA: TGTGCCAGCAGCGCGCCGGGACAGCACTACGAGCAGTACTTC.

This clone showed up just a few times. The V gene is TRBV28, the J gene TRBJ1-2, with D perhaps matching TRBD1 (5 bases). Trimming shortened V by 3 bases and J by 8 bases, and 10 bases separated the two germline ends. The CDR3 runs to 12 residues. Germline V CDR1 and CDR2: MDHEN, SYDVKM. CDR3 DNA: TGTGCCAGCAGTTTGGGGCAGGGAGGCTACACCTTC. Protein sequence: CASSLGQGGYTF.

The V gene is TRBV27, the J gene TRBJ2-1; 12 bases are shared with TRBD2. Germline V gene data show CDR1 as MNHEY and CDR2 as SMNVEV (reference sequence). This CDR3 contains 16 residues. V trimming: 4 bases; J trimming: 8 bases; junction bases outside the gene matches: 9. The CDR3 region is CASSSSGGAISDEQFF. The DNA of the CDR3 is TGTGCCAGCAGTTCTAGCGGGGGGGCGATATCGGATGAGCAGTTCTTC.

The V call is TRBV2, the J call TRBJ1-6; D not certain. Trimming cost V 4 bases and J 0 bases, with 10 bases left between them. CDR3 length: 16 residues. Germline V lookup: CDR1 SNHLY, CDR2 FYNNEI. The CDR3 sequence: CASSVPTSSYNSPLHF. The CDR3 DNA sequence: TGTGCCAGCAGTGTTCCCACGAGCTCCTATAATTCACCCCTCCACTTT.

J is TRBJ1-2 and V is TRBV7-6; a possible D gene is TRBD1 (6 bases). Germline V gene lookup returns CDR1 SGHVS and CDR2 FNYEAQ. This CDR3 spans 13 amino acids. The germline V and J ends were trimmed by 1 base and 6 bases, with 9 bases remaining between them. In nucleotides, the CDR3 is TGTGCCAGCAGCTTAGGACCAGGGGATGGCTACACCTTC. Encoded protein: CASSLGPGDGYTF.

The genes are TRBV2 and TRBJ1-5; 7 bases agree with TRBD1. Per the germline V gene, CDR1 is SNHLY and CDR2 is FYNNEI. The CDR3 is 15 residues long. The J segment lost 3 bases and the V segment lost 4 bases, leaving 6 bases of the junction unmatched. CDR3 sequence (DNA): TGTGCCAGCAGTGCCAGGACAGGAAACAATCAGCCCCAGCATTTT. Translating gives CASSARTGNNQPQHF.

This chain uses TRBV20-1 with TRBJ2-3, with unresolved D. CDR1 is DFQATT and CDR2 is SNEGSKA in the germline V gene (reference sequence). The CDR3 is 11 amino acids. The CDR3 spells CSRRDTDTQYF. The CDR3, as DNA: TGCTCTAGAAGGGACACAGATACGCAGTATTTT.

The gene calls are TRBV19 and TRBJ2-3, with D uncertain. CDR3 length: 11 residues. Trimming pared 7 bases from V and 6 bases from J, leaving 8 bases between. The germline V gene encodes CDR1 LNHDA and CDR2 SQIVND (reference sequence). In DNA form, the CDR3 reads TGTGCCAGTACGGTCGGCGATACGCAGTATTTT. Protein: CASTVGDTQYF. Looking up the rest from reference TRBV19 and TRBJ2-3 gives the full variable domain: DGGITQSPKYLFRKEGQNVTLSCEQNLNHDAMYWYRQDPGQGLRLIYYSQIVNDFQKGDIAEGYSVSREKKESFPLTVTSAQKNPTAFYLCASTVGDTQYFGPGTRLTVL.

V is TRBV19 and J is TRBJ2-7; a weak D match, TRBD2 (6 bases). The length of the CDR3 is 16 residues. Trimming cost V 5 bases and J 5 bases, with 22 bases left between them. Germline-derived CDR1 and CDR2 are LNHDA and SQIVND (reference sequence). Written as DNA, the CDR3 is TGTGCCAGTAGTCCAAAAGACTCTGCGGGGCTCCACGAGCAGTACTTC. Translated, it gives CASSPKDSAGLHEQYF.

The CDR3 region has the DNA TGTGCCAGCGGGCTAGAGGGGACCGGGGAGCTGTTTTTT. Its translation: CASGLEGTGELFF. The chain recombines TRBV19 with TRBJ2-2, with D tentatively TRBD1 or TRBD2 (5 bases each). Germline CDR1 reads LNHDA; CDR2 reads SQIVND (reference sequence). Trimming shortened V by 9 bases and J by 5 bases, and 13 bases separated the two germline ends. The CDR3 is made up of 13 amino acids.

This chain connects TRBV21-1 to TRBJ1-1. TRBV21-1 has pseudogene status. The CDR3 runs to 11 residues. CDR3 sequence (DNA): TGTGCCAGCAGCAAAGCCCCCGGGGCTTTCTTT. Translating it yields CASSKAPGAFF.

The CDR3 bases are TGTGCCAGCAGTTACCTAGCGGGAATCAAGAATGAGCAGTTCTTC. Amino acids: CASSYLAGIKNEQFF. The chain uses TRBV6-5 and TRBJ2-1; 9 positions agree with TRBD2. Germline V lookup: CDR1 MNHEY, CDR2 SVGAGI. The CDR3 contains 15 residues. V was pared by 2 bases and J by 7 bases, with 6 bases of the junction left unmatched.

CDR3 amino acids: CASTYREEINEQFF. The CDR3 DNA is TGTGCCAGCACCTACAGGGAGGAGATCAATGAGCAGTTCTTC. This sequence joins TRBV2 and TRBJ2-1; D could derive from TRBD1 or TRBD2 (6 bases each). The germline V gene encodes CDR1 SNHLY and CDR2 FYNNEI. CDR3 length: 14 amino acids. Trimming stripped 7 bases from V and 6 bases from J, with 16 bases between.